These 21 T cell receptor beta chains came from one sample sequenced in a study of Ad26.COV2.S vaccination and SARS-CoV-2 variants. Treatment defined: over 15 received Ad26.COV2.S at low or high dose, single or two shots; five or six received placebo; per-sample allocation not given. Samples were taken on day 63 after the first vaccine or placebo injection. Measured with immunoSEQ multiplex PCR; TCRdb has only the in-frame clones, and not every one. The table has about 400,000 clones, approximately 89% seen once. The sequencing used peripheral blood, collected in a trial of Ad26.COV2.S vaccine versus placebo. The source is a person between 18 and 60 years old who received the Ad26.COV2.S COVID-19 vaccine or a placebo.

The chain couples TRBV9 to TRBJ2-6; D possibly matches TRBD1 or TRBD2 (5 bases each). CDR3 length: 16 residues. V lost 3 bases, J lost 0 bases, and 10 bases lay in between. CDR1 and CDR2 (germline): SGDLS, YYNGEE. CDR3 loop: CASSGDRSSGANVLTF. The CDR3 region has the DNA TGTGCCAGCAGCGGGGACCGTAGCTCTGGGGCCAACGTCCTGACTTTC.

J is TRBJ2-5 and V is TRBV28; 8 nucleotides line up with TRBD2. The CDR3 covers 12 residues. Germline V gene sequence: CDR1 MDHEN, CDR2 SYDVKM. Unmatched junction bases numbered 5, after V lost 9 bases and J lost 5 bases. The CDR3 region has the DNA TGTGCCAGTTCGGGAGGGTGGGAGACCCAGTACTTC. Protein sequence: CASSGGWETQYF.

The gene calls are TRBV7-2 and TRBJ2-5, with TRBD1 matching over 7 bases. Germline V gives CDR1 SGHTA, CDR2 FQGNSA. The J segment lost 9 bases and the V segment lost 4 bases, leaving 8 bases of the junction unmatched. This CDR3 is built from 13 residues. The CDR3 DNA sequence: TGTGCCAGCAGCTCTGACAGGGAGAGGGCCCAGTACTTC. The encoded protein is CASSSDRERAQYF.

The chain links TRBV11-2 to TRBJ2-2, with 7 bases aligning to TRBD2. Trimming at V came to 2 bases and at J to 4 bases, leaving 10 bases not matched to a gene. The CDR3 is 17 residues long. Germline values: CDR1 SGHAT, CDR2 FQNNGV. The CDR3 region is CASSLLGAGVSTGELFF. Written as DNA, the CDR3 is TGTGCCAGCAGCTTATTGGGCGCGGGGGTTTCCACCGGGGAGCTGTTTTTT.

V is TRBV30 and J is TRBJ1-4, with D tentatively TRBD1 (6 bases). The CDR3 contains 14 residues. Per the germline V gene, CDR1 is GTSNPN and CDR2 is SVGIG (reference sequence). The V end was cut by 2 bases, the J end by 9 bases, with 16 bases between. This CDR3 reads CAWSLGRGVKKLFF. The CDR3 DNA sequence: TGTGCCTGGAGTTTGGGCAGGGGAGTGAAAAAACTGTTTTTT.

The CDR3: CASSPRQGNTGELFF. The CDR3 DNA follows: TGTGCCAGCAGTCCTAGACAGGGGAACACCGGGGAGCTGTTTTTT. The rearrangement links TRBV6-6 to TRBJ2-2; 7 nucleotides align to TRBD1. The CDR3 consists of 15 residues. With V trimmed by 5 bases and J by 1 base, 4 bases remained unmatched. Germline lookup yields CDR1 MNHNY and CDR2 SVGAGI (reference sequence).

The V and J genes are TRBV28 and TRBJ2-6, with 7 nucleotides matching TRBD2. V shed 4 bases and J 5 bases; nucleotides not matched to a gene: 5. The germline gives CDR1 MDHEN, CDR2 SYDVKM. The CDR3 spans 15 residues. The CDR3 loop reads CASSYLAGRANVLTF. The CDR3 coding sequence is TGTGCCAGCAGTTATTTAGCGGGCCGGGCCAACGTCCTGACTTTC.

The J gene is TRBJ2-1, the V gene TRBV6-5; 10 bases line up with TRBD2. There are 15 residues in the CDR3. The J segment lost 2 bases and the V segment lost 8 bases, leaving 6 bases of the junction unmatched. CDR1 is MNHEY, CDR2 SVGAGI, per germline. CDR3 loop: CASSKREGPYNEQFF. CDR3 bases: TGTGCCAGCTCGAAGCGGGAGGGCCCCTACAATGAGCAGTTCTTC.

The chain combines TRBV28 with TRBJ2-5; D is perhaps TRBD1 (6 bases). Trimming shortened V by 7 bases and J by 5 bases, and 8 bases separated the two germline ends. The CDR3 is made up of 11 amino acids. Germline loops: CDR1 MDHEN, CDR2 SYDVKM. CDR3 coding DNA: TGTGCCAGCAAGGGGGTGGAGACCCAGTACTTC. Encoded protein: CASKGVETQYF.

This clone appeared a few times. This sequence joins TRBV18 and TRBJ2-7; 9 nucleotides match TRBD2. CDR1 and CDR2 (germline): KGHSH, LQKENI. CDR3 size: 16 residues. The ends lost 4 bases at V and 3 bases at J; junction bases unmatched: 10. CDR3 protein: CASSREAGGRSYEQYF. The CDR3, as DNA: TGTGCCAGCTCACGAGAAGCGGGAGGCCGGAGCTACGAGCAGTACTTC. Filled out from reference TRBV18 and TRBJ2-7, the complete variable domain reads NAGVMQNPRHLVRRRGQEARLRCSPMKGHSHVYWYRQLPEEGLKFMVYLQKENIIDESGMPKERFSAEFPKEGPSILRIQQVVRGDSAAYFCASSREAGGRSYEQYFGPGTRLTVT.

J is TRBJ2-5 and V is TRBV28, with D unresolved. CDR1 and CDR2 from the germline V gene are MDHEN and SYDVKM. The V end lost 2 bases, the J end lost 5 bases, and 12 bases lay between the germline ends. The CDR3 is made up of 14 amino acids. The CDR3 DNA follows: TGTGCCAGCAGTTTACCATCCGGTGGGGAGACCCAGTACTTC. This sequence encodes CASSLPSGGETQYF. Drawing the rest from reference TRBV28 and TRBJ2-5, the complete variable domain is DVKVTQSSRYLVKRTGEKVFLECVQDMDHENMFWYRQDPGLGLRLIYFSYDVKMKEKGDIPEGYSVSREKKERFSLILESASTNQTSMYLCASSLPSGGETQYFGPGTRLLVL.

A few counts support this clone. J is TRBJ2-5 and V is TRBV6-6; D call uncertain. CDR1 MNHNY and CDR2 SVGAGI come from the germline V gene (reference sequence). The CDR3 runs 14 residues. The V end was cut by 7 bases, the J end by 5 bases, with 17 bases between. CDR3 sequence (DNA): TGTGCCAGCAACTTAAACTTGGGGTTGGAGACCCAGTACTTC. Protein sequence: CASNLNLGLETQYF.

This clone was seen only once. This sequence joins TRBV4-3 and TRBJ2-7, with 10 bases that match TRBD1. V trimming: 0 bases; J trimming: 4 bases; junction bases outside the gene matches: 3. CDR3 size: 15 residues. Per the germline V gene, CDR1 is LGHNA and CDR2 is YSLEER. The CDR3: CASSQDGTGVYEQYF. In DNA, the CDR3 is TGCGCCAGCAGCCAAGATGGGACAGGGGTTTACGAGCAGTACTTC.

This clone was counted a single time. The chain combines TRBV19 with TRBJ1-1; D unresolved. The CDR3 covers 13 residues. CDR1 is LNHDA, CDR2 SQIVND, per germline (reference sequence). V dropped 1 base and J dropped 4 bases, with 7 bases sitting between them. CDR3 region: CASSIGRFTEAFF. The CDR3 nucleotides read TGTGCCAGTAGTATAGGGCGGTTCACTGAAGCTTTCTTT.

This clone was detected only once. CDR3 sequence: CASSLAGRIETQYF. As DNA, the CDR3 is TGTGCCAGCAGCTTGGCCGGCAGGATTGAGACCCAGTACTTC. The rearrangement joins TRBV5-8 to TRBJ2-5; D not resolved. The CDR3 extends over 14 amino acids. Trimming left V 0 bases short and J 5 bases short, with 11 bases between. Germline CDR1 SGHTS, CDR2 YDEGEE.

The CDR3 sequence: CASSYLEVGSYGYTF. DNA of the CDR3: TGTGCCAGCAGTTACCTTGAGGTTGGTAGCTATGGCTACACCTTC. The V and J genes are TRBV6-2 or TRBV6-3 and TRBJ1-2, with D unresolved. CDR3 length: 15 amino acids. CDR1 MNHEY and CDR2 SVGEGT come from the germline V gene. Trimming left V 2 bases short and J 4 bases short, with 14 bases between.

A note on this clone: Distinct nucleotide sequences in the sample also encode this CDR3. The chain uses TRBV28 and TRBJ2-7, with D hard to call. The CDR3 consists of 12 residues. With 2 bases removed from V and 3 bases from J, the gap between germline ends came to 5 bases. Germline-derived CDR1 and CDR2 are MDHEN and SYDVKM. Here the CDR3 reads CASSLTSYEQYF. The CDR3, as DNA: TGTGCCAGCAGTTTAACCAGCTACGAGCAGTACTTC. Variable domain in full (rest from reference TRBV28 and TRBJ2-7): DVKVTQSSRYLVKRTGEKVFLECVQDMDHENMFWYRQDPGLGLRLIYFSYDVKMKEKGDIPEGYSVSREKKERFSLILESASTNQTSMYLCASSLTSYEQYFGPGTRLTVT.

The chain carries TRBV2 and TRBJ2-7, with D perhaps TRBD2 (5 bases). The CDR3 covers 14 residues. Trimming removed 5 bases at V and 9 bases at J, with 20 bases between. The germline V gene encodes CDR1 SNHLY and CDR2 FYNNEI. The CDR3 is CASSSSGYEKGQYF. The CDR3, as DNA: TGTGCCAGCAGTTCGTCGGGGTACGAAAAGGGGCAGTACTTC.

The rearrangement links TRBV14 to TRBJ1-2; 9 nucleotides line up with TRBD1. The CDR3 contains 13 residues. Germline V CDR1 and CDR2: SGHDN, FVKESK. The V segment lost 4 bases and the J segment 5 bases; nucleotides outside the gene matches: 2. The CDR3 spells CASSPQGAYGYTF. CDR3 DNA: TGTGCCAGCAGCCCACAGGGGGCTTATGGCTACACCTTC.

V is TRBV28 and J is TRBJ2-7; TRBD1 matches 10 bases. This CDR3 is 14 amino acids long. Per germline, CDR1 MDHEN and CDR2 SYDVKM. V dropped 6 bases and J dropped 9; count of bases not matched to a gene: 11. CDR3 residues: CASRQTGGGFGQYF. The CDR3 region has the DNA TGTGCCAGCAGGCAGACAGGGGGCGGTTTTGGGCAGTACTTC.

This clone has a single count. J is TRBJ1-3 and V is TRBV29-1; D is possibly TRBD1 (5 bases). With 4 bases removed from V and 2 bases from J, the gap between germline ends came to 9 bases. CDR3 size: 13 residues. Germline CDR1 is SQVTM and CDR2 is ANQGSEA. The CDR3 spells CSVVGAPGNTIYF. In DNA, the CDR3 is TGCAGCGTTGTTGGGGCGCCTGGAAACACCATATATTTT.